This T cell receptor beta chain was profiled in a study of human T cells and chemical hapten exposure. This clonotype occurred many times. The sample's time point: healthy volunteer bleed at 2 weeks. Sequencing started from total RNA isolated from unfractionated whole blood. V was cut by 1 base and J by 1 base, with 13 bases left in between. In germline, CDR1 is SGHDN, CDR2 FVKESK. This CDR3 comprises 17 residues. Individual cDNA molecules in this library carried unique molecular identifiers. MiXCR, run by TCRdb on the RACE reads, gives a single entry per CDR3 protein. The profile covers about 46,000 distinct CDR3 sequences, with 3.5% to 4.5% appearing a single time and under 2% taken by the ten largest.

This receptor was obtained from a female donor in good health. Some clones in this sample may be carry-over from other donors' samples. Input material: whole blood. V usage is TRBV14 and J usage is TRBJ2-2; no clear D gene. The CDR3 loop is CASSQVRLTLNTGELFF. For the CDR3, the DNA is TGTGCCAGCAGCCAAGTAAGACTCACACTGAACACCGGGGAGCTGTTTTTT.